This T cell receptor beta chain was documented in a study of metastatic and nonmetastatic thyroid tumors. The overall study: Both malignant and benign thyroid patients supplied peripheral blood and tumor or nodule tissue samples, across which the repertoires of these patients were then compared. Regarding the study as a whole: It was reported that TCR beta diversity was significantly higher in malignant thyroid tumors than benign nodules, in blood and tumor.

In the original processing: Differences in CDR3 between clinicopathological groups were drawn on to build a classifier intended to discriminate distant-metastatic papillary thyroid cancer patients. From the PCR reads, TCRdb re-called clones with MiXCR. TCRdb, not the original authors, processed these V and J calls. The sample yields roughly 20,000 clones, 18% seen once. Treatment of any kind had been given to no patient before thyroid surgery. Notes on this clone: The antigen is unknown. One end of the junction does not line up with germline, which may come from a read error. Within the sample, other DNA sequences also encode this same CDR3.

The germline CDR1 and CDR2 sequences are GTSNPN and SVGIG (reference sequence). The CDR3 loop spans 11 amino acids. The rearrangement links TRBV30 to TRBJ2-2, with D perhaps TRBD2 (5 bases). The sequencing sample was made of adjacent normal tissue. The receptor comes from a male donor with papillary thyroid cancer or a benign thyroid nodule (not recorded which). Some clones in this sample may be carry-over from other donors' samples. This chain's CDR3 is CAWSLTGELFF. The CDR3 DNA follows: TGTGCCTGGAGTTTAACTGGGGAGCTGTTTTTC.